This T cell receptor (beta chain) was identified during a study of blood T cell repertoires in COVID-19 (dated by TCRdb to the early 2020s). In terms of the full investigation: Samples from collaborators originated in the United States, Italy and Spain and spanned both the acute and convalescent phases of COVID-19. The repertoires were made available in a free public database intended to serve as a resource for research on the immune response to SARS-CoV-2. Where available, HLA class I and class II types were taken from metadata supplied by the sample provider and were not determined by assay-based typing. The sample metadata nearly always contained a de-identified subject ID, COVID-19 status, age in years and sex. The prospective study material was composed of cDNA or gDNA derived from T cells, B-cell-depleted T cells, or PBMCs. Subjects who had been exposed to COVID-19, were actively infected with it, or had recovered from it provided the deeply sampled blood TCRbeta repertoires that made up the dataset. Samples came from the ongoing ImmuneRACE study (first 160 participants) plus 1,254 subjects from 6 global collaborators. Broader findings and caveats from the paper: Clinical and demographic metadata were provided uncurated, with the amount varying by source and participant.

TCRbeta CDR3 regions were amplified from genomic DNA by means of the immunoSEQ Assay, a bias-controlled multiplex PCR. The authors' pipeline ran thus. Within the assay, amplification of reference gene primers was used to estimate how many nucleated cells each sample contained. To quantify the absolute abundance of each unique TCRbeta CDR3 rearrangement, sequence reads were collapsed and filtered. For each sample, productive Simpson clonality was calculated as the square root of Simpson's diversity index across productive rearrangements. TCRdb's version of the immuneACCESS table is confined to in-frame rearrangements and falls short of the full clone set. An unresolved V gene accounts for under half of the shortfall where checked; the remainder is of unknown origin. V, J and clone size are taken as reported in that table, and D and trimming were inferred from the DNA itself. The sample contains hundreds of thousands of clones, roughly 80% of them found a single time. The top ten constitute about 10% of the sample.

As to this clone: The target of this receptor is not known. Per-nucleotide qualities are absent, and no much larger clonotype sits a single base away.

The germline V gene encodes CDR1 SGHRS and CDR2 YFSETQ. V lost 4 bases and J lost 5 bases, and the count of bases not matched to a germline gene is 8. Its CDR3 holds 14 amino acids, cysteine through phenylalanine. The DNA shown is the 42-base CDR3, in frame from base 1. The collaborating institutions used their own protocols to collect whole blood in K2EDTA tubes. For TCRbeta analysis, collaborators shipped samples as frozen whole blood, isolated PBMCs, or DNA extracted from either of those sample types. This TCR was recovered from a woman of 80 years or more with acute or convalescent COVID-19. What was sequenced was peripheral blood. This chain is built from TRBV5-1 and TRBJ2-5, with 7 middle bases fitting TRBD1. This receptor carries the CDR3 CASSPNRDSETQYF. The DNA sequence is TGCGCCAGCAGCCCCAACCGGGACAGTGAGACCCAGTACTTC.